This T cell receptor beta chain was recorded in a study of siplizumab effects on memory and regulatory T cells. TCRdb's copy holds only in-frame clones and misses some; the assay was immunoSEQ multiplex PCR. Here the sample spans about 80,000 clones, approximately 95% being singletons. The length of the CDR3 is 15 residues. The germline V gene has CDR1 SGDLS and CDR2 YYNGEE. J was trimmed by 7 bases and V by 0 bases; bases with no gene match: 6. With respect to this clone: Its antigen remains unknown.

Study-level findings and limits: Proliferating Tregs' suppressive function in siplizumab cultures went unconfirmed. Neither a naive nor a memory phenotype was assignable to roughly 75-96% of proliferating CD4+ or CD8+ clones.

Sequencing was performed on CD8+ T cells sorted from blood. The sequence came from a human donor in good health. This chain connects TRBV9 to TRBJ2-1; 8 bases agree with TRBD2. Written as DNA, the CDR3 is TGTGCCAGCAGCGTAGTAACGGGAGGGGGAAATGAGCAGTTCTTC. Protein product: CASSVVTGGGNEQFF.